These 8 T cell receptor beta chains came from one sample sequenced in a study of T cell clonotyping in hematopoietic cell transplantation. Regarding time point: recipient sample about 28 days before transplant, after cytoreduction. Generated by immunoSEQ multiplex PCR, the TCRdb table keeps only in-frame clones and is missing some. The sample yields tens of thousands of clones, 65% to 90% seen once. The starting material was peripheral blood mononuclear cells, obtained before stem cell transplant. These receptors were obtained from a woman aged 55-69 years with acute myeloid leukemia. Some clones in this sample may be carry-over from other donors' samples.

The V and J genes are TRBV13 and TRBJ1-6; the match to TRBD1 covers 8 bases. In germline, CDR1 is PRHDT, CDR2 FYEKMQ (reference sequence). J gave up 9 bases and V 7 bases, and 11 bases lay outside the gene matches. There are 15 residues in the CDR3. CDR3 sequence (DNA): TGTGCCAGCAAATCCTCCCGACAGGGGTTTTCACCCCTCCACTTT. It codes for CASKSSRQGFSPLHF.

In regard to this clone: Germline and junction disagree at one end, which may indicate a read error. CDR3 bases: TGTGCCAGCATTGAAGGGGGCATTTACGAGCAGTACTTC. Translating gives CASIEGGIYEQYF. The chain is built from TRBV6-1 and TRBJ2-7, with TRBD1 matching 7 bases. This CDR3 spans 13 amino acids. Germline CDR1 reads MNHNS; CDR2 reads SASEGT.

The CDR3 coding sequence is TGCAGCGTTGAAAACAGCCCCGGGGGGGAGCAGTACTTC. Its protein is CSVENSPGGEQYF. V and J are TRBV29-1 and TRBJ2-7, with 7 bases that match TRBD2. V shed 2 bases, J shed 7 bases, and the junction held 8 bases outside the gene matches. Looked up from germline, CDR1 is SQVTM and CDR2 is ANQGSEA. This CDR3 spans 13 amino acids.

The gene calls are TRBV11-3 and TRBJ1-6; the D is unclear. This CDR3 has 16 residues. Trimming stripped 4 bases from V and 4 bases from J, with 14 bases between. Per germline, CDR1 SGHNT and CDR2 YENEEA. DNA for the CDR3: TGTGCCAGCAGCTCCCCGGAGTTCTGGTATAATTCACCCCTCCACTTT. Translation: CASSSPEFWYNSPLHF.

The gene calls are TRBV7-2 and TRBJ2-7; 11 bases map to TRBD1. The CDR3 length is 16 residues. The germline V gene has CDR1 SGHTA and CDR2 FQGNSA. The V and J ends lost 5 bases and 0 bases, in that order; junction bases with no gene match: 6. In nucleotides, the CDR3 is TGTGCCAGCAGCGTCGGGACAGGGGGTAGCTCCTACGAGCAGTACTTC. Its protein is CASSVGTGGSSYEQYF. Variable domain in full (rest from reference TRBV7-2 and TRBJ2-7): GAGVSQSPSNKVTEKGKDVELRCDPISGHTALYWYRQSLGQGLEFLIYFQGNSAPDKSGLPSDRFSAERTGGSVSTLTIQRTQQEDSAVYLCASSVGTGGSSYEQYFGPGTRLTVT.

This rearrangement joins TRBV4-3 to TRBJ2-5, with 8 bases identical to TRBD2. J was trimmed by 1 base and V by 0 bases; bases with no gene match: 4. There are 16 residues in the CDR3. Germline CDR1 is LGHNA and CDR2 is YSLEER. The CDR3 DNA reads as TGCGCCAGCAGCCAAGAGCCAGCGGGGGTCCAAGAGACCCAGTACTTC. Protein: CASSQEPAGVQETQYF.

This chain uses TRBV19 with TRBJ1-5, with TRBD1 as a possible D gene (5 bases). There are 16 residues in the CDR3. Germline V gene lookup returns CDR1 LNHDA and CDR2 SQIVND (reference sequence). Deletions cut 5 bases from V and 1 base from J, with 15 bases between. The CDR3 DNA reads TGTGCCAGTAGTGACCCGGGACGTAGCAGCAATCAGCCCCAGCATTTT. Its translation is CASSDPGRSSNQPQHF.

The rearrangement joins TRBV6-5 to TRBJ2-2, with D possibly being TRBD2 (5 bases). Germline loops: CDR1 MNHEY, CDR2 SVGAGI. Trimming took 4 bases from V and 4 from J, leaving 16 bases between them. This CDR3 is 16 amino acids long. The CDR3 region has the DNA TGTGCCAGCAGTTTAAGTAGCGCGCTTACCACCGGGGAGCTGTTTTTT. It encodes CASSLSSALTTGELFF.